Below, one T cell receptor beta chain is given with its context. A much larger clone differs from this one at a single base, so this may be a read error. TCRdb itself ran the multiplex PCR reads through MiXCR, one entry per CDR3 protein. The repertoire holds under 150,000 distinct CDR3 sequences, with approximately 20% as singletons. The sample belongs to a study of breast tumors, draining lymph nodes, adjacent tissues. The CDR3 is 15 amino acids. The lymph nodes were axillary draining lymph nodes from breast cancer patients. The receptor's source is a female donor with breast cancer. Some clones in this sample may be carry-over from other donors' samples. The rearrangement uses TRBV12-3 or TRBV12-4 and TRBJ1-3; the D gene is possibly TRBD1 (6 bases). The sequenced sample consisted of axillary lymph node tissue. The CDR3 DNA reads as TGTGCCAGCAGTGAGACAGGCAGCTCTGGAAGCACCATATATTTT. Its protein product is CASSETGSSGSTIYF.